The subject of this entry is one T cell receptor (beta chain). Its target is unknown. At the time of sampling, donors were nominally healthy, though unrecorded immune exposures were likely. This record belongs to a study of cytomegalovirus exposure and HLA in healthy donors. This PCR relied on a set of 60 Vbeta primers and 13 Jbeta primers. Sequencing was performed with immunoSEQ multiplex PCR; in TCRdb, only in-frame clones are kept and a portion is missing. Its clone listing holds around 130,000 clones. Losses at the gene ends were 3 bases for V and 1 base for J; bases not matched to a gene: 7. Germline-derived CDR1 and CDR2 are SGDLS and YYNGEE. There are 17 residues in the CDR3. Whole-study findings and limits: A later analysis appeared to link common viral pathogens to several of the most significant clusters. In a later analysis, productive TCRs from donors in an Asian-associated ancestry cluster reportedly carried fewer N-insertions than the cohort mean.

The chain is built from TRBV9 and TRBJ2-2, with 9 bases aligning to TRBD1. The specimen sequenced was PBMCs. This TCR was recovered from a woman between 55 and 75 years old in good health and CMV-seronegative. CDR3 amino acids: CASSAPQGQGNTGELFF. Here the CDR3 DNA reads TGTGCCAGCAGCGCTCCCCAGGGACAGGGGAACACCGGGGAGCTGTTTTTT.